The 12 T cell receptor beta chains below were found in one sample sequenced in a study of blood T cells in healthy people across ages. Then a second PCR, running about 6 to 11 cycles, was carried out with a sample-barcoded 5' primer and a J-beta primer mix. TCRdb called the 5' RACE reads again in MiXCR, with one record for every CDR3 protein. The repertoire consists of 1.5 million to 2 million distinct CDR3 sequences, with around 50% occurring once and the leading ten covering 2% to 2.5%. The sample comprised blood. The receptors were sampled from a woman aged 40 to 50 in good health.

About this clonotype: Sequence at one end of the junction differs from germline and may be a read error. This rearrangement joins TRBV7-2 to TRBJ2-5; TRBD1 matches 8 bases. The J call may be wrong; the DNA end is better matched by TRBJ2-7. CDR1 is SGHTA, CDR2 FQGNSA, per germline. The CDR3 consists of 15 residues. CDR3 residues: CVSSLGQGGIGEQYF. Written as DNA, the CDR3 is TGTGTCAGCAGCTTAGGACAGGGAGGCATAGGCGAGCAGTACTTC.

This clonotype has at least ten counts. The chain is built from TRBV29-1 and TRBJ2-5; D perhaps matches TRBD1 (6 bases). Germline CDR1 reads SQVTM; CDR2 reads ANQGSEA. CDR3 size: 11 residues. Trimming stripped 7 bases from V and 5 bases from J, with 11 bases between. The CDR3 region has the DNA TGCAGCGGGGGGCAGGAGGAGACCCAGTACTTC. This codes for CSGGQEETQYF.

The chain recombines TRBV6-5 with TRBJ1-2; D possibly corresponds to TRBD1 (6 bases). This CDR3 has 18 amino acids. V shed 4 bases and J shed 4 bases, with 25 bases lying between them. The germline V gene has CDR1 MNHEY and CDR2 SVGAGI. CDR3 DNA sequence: TGTGCCAGCAGTTCGTACCGGGACACCCGAGGGTTTAGCTATGGCTACACCTTC. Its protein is CASSSYRDTRGFSYGYTF.

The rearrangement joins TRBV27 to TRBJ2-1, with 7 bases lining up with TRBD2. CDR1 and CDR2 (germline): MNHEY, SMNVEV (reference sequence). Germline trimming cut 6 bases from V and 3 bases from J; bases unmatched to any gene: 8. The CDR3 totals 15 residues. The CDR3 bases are TGTGCCAGCAGCACAACGGGACTATTCTACAATGAGCAGTTCTTC. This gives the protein CASSTTGLFYNEQFF.

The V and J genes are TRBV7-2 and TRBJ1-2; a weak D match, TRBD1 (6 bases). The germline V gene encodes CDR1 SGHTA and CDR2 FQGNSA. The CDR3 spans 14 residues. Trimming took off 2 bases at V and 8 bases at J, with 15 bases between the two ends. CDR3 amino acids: CASSLTPGAGGYTF. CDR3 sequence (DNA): TGTGCCAGCAGCTTAACTCCGGGGGCCGGGGGCTACACCTTC.

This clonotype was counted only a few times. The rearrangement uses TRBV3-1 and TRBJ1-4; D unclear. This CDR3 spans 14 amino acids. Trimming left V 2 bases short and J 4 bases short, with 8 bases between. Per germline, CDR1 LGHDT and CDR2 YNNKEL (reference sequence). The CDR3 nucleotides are TGTGCCAGCAGCCAAACAAATCTTAATGAAAAACTGTTTTTT. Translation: CASSQTNLNEKLFF.

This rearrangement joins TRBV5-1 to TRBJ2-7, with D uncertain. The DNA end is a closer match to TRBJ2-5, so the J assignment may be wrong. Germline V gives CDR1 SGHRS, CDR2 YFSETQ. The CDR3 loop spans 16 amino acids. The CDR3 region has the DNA TGCGCCAGCAGCGACGGGTTGCCCTCTTCTTCGGAGACCCAGTACTTC. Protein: CASSDGLPSSSETQYF.

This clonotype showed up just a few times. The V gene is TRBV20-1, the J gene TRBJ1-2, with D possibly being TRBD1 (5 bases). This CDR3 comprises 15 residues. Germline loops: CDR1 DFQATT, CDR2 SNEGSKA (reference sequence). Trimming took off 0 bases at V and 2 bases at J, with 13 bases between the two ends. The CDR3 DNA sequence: TGCAGTGCTAGAGATCTGCAGGGTACCAACTATGGCTACACCTTC. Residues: CSARDLQGTNYGYTF.

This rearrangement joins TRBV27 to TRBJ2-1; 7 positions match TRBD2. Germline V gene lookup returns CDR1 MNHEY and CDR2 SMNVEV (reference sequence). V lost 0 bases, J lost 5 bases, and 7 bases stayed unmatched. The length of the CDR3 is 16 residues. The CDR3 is CASSLSGGGNNNEQFF. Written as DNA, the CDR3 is TGTGCCAGCAGTTTATCTGGCGGGGGTAACAACAATGAGCAGTTCTTC.

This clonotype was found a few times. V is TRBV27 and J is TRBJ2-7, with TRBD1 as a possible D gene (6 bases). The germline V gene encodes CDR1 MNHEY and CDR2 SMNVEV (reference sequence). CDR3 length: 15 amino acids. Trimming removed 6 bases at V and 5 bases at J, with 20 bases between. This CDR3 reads CASSSRDTSTHEQYF. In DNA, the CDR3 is TGTGCCAGCAGCTCCCGGGACACCTCCACACACGAGCAGTACTTC.

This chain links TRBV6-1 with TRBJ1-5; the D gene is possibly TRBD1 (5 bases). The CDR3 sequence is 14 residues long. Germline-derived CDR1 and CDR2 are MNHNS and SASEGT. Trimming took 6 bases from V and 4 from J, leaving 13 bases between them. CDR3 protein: CASRSGTENQPQHF. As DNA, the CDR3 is TGTGCCAGCAGATCCGGGACGGAAAATCAGCCCCAGCATTTT.

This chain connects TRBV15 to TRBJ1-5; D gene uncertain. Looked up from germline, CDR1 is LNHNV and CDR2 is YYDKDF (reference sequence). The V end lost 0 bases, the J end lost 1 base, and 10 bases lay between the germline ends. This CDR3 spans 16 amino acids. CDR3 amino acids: CATSREKGLSNQPQHF. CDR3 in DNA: TGTGCCACCAGCAGAGAAAAGGGTTTGAGCAATCAGCCCCAGCATTTT. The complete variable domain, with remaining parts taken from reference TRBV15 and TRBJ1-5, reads DAMVIQNPRYQVTQFGKPVTLSCSQTLNHNVMYWYQQKSSQAPKLLFHYYDKDFNNEADTPDNFQSRRPNTSFCFLDIRSPGLGDTAMYLCATSREKGLSNQPQHFGDGTRLSIL.